This entry lists 3 T cell receptor beta chains sequenced from one sample in a study of OX40 agonist ivuxolimab in advanced cancers. Profiled with immunoSEQ multiplex PCR; TCRdb holds only in-frame clones, not every one. Here the sample spans about 97,000 clones, 86% being singletons. Source: CD4+ or CD8+ T cells sorted from blood, taken in a trial of the OX40 agonist ivuxolimab. The source of these receptors is an adult with an advanced solid tumor such as melanoma, head and neck, liver or kidney cancer.

The chain links TRBV5-4 to TRBJ2-3, with TRBD2 identical over 14 bases. Trimming at V came to 2 bases and at J to 3 bases, leaving 8 bases not matched to a gene. This CDR3 has 18 amino acids. From germline, CDR1 is SGHNT and CDR2 YYREEE (reference sequence). In nucleotides, the CDR3 is TGTGCCAGCAGCTTAGAGCGACTAGCGGGGGGGAGGACAGATACGCAGTATTTT. Translation: CASSLERLAGGRTDTQYF.

In its sample, this clone was seen once. The chain employs TRBV2 and TRBJ2-1, with 9 bases identical to TRBD2. The CDR3 runs 15 residues. Germline V gene data show CDR1 as SNHLY and CDR2 as FYNNEI. V dropped 3 bases and J dropped 7; count of bases not matched to a gene: 7. The chain's CDR3 is CASSDYGTSSNEQFF. DNA for the CDR3: TGTGCCAGCAGTGATTATGGGACTAGCAGTAATGAGCAGTTCTTC.

J is TRBJ1-4 and V is TRBV19; TRBD1 might be the D (5 bases). This CDR3 has 14 amino acids. CDR1 is LNHDA and CDR2 is SQIVND in the germline V gene (reference sequence). V was trimmed by 5 bases and J by 5 bases, leaving 12 bases between them. The CDR3 region is CASSVWGPNEKLFF. Written as DNA, the CDR3 is TGTGCCAGTAGTGTGTGGGGACCCAATGAAAAACTGTTTTTT.